These 29 T cell receptor beta chains share one sample of origin, sequenced in a study of cytomegalovirus exposure and HLA in healthy donors (dated by TCRdb to 2016 to 2017). The library was obtained by the immunoSEQ multiplex PCR assay. For the multiplex PCR, a mixture combining 60 forward primers for TCR Vbeta segments and 13 reverse primers for TCR Jbeta segments was used. The table was pulled from immuneACCESS by TCRdb, which kept in-frame rearrangements only. Such tables lose some clones; where checked, under half of the loss comes from unresolved V genes, and the rest has no known cause. The sample records 160,000 or so clones, 60% to 85% of which are singletons. Together, the top ten hold 1.1% to 1.5% of the sample. The sequenced sample consisted of PBMCs. All receptors derive from a woman aged 25-40 years in good health and CMV-seronegative.

The chain uses TRBV2 and TRBJ2-3; no reliable D call. Germline-derived CDR1 and CDR2 are SNHLY and FYNNEI. V was cut by 10 bases and J by 2 bases, with 10 bases left in between. This CDR3 region has 12 residues. The CDR3 DNA sequence: TGTGCCACCGCGAAGATCACAGATACGCAGTATTTT. This gives the protein CATAKITDTQYF.

The rearrangement uses TRBV30 and TRBJ1-2; no clear D gene. Between the trimmed V and J ends, which lost 1 base and 4 bases, there was a span of 10 bases. This CDR3 is built from 13 residues. Germline CDR1 GTSNPN, CDR2 SVGIG (reference sequence). CDR3 in amino acids: CAWSARESYGYTF. DNA for the CDR3: TGTGCCTGGAGTGCGCGGGAGAGCTATGGCTACACCTTC. The variable domain in full, with the rest retrieved from reference TRBV30 and TRBJ1-2, is SQTIHQWPATLVQPVGSPLSLECTVEGTSNPNLYWYRQAAGRGLQLLFYSVGIGQISSEVPQNLSASRPQDRQFILSSKKLLLSDSGFYLCAWSARESYGYTFGSGTRLTVV.

The chain has TRBV12-5 and TRBJ2-2, with D maybe TRBD2 (6 bases). Trimming pared 6 bases from V and 0 bases from J, leaving 11 bases between. This CDR3 is 15 amino acids long. Germline V gives CDR1 LGHNT, CDR2 FRNRAP. The CDR3 spells CASGRSGPNTGELFF. DNA for the CDR3: TGTGCTAGTGGCCGCAGCGGGCCGAACACCGGGGAGCTGTTTTTT.

The chain combines TRBV2 with TRBJ1-1, with D perhaps matching TRBD1 (5 bases). Germline V gene lookup returns CDR1 SNHLY and CDR2 FYNNEI. Trimming stripped 6 bases from V and 1 base from J, with 15 bases between. The CDR3 spans 15 residues. The CDR3 is CASSPPARANTEAFF. DNA of the CDR3: TGTGCCAGCAGCCCGCCTGCCAGGGCGAACACTGAAGCTTTCTTT.

In its sample, this clone was seen a few times. The V gene is TRBV10-2, the J gene TRBJ2-7, with a tentative D call TRBD1 (5 bases). Trimming removed 8 bases at V and 4 bases at J, with 12 bases between. CDR1 and CDR2 (germline): WSHSY, SAAADI. The CDR3 extends over 12 amino acids. Written as DNA, the CDR3 is TGCGCCAGCGGGGCTGGAGTATACGAGCAGTACTTC. Its translation: CASGAGVYEQYF.

This chain connects TRBV29-1 to TRBJ2-5; D is perhaps TRBD1 (6 bases). V lost 4 bases, J lost 2 bases, and 14 bases lay in between. CDR3 length equals 14 residues. In germline, CDR1 is SQVTM, CDR2 ANQGSEA. The chain's CDR3 is CSVGTARWQETQYF. The CDR3 DNA reads as TGCAGCGTTGGGACAGCCAGGTGGCAAGAGACCCAGTACTTC.

The J gene is TRBJ1-5, the V gene TRBV19; TRBD1 agrees at 7 bases. This CDR3 comprises 17 residues. The germline V gene encodes CDR1 LNHDA and CDR2 SQIVND (reference sequence). V was clipped by 7 bases and J by 4 bases; unmatched bases: 16. CDR3 nucleotide sequence: TGTGCCAGTACCCGAGGTGGGGGACAGACGTCGAATCAGCCCCAGCATTTT. The encoded protein is CASTRGGGQTSNQPQHF.

V gene TRBV30 combines with J gene TRBJ1-2; 8 bases line up with TRBD1. The V and J ends lost 2 bases and 8 bases, in that order; junction bases with no gene match: 13. CDR3 length: 15 residues. Germline CDR1 GTSNPN, CDR2 SVGIG (reference sequence). CDR3 DNA: TGTGCCTGGAGTCGGCTGAGTGCAGGGGGCGACGGCTACACCTTC. Encoded protein: CAWSRLSAGGDGYTF.

This clone was observed a few times. The chain employs TRBV28 and TRBJ2-4, with TRBD1 matching over 7 bases. The V gene's germline CDR1 is MDHEN and CDR2 SYDVKM. V shed 4 bases and J 7 bases; nucleotides not matched to a gene: 4. This CDR3 has 13 amino acids. CDR3 protein: CASSSGTENIQYF. The CDR3 DNA reads TGTGCCAGCAGTTCCGGGACAGAGAACATTCAGTACTTC.

This clone was seen only once. The rearrangement links TRBV27 to TRBJ1-2; the D gene is possibly TRBD1 (5 bases). With 6 bases removed from V and 2 bases from J, the gap between germline ends came to 13 bases. CDR1 is MNHEY and CDR2 is SMNVEV in the germline V gene (reference sequence). The CDR3 contains 14 residues. The CDR3 loop is CASRSLGGNYGYTF. DNA of the CDR3: TGTGCCAGCAGGTCCTTGGGGGGGAACTATGGCTACACCTTC.

The count of this clone is one. The rearrangement joins TRBV27 to TRBJ1-1; D is uncertain. With 6 bases removed from V and 2 bases from J, the gap between germline ends came to 13 bases. Germline V gives CDR1 MNHEY, CDR2 SMNVEV (reference sequence). The CDR3 is 14 residues long. The CDR3: CASSPWQFNTEAFF. DNA of the CDR3: TGTGCCAGCAGCCCCTGGCAGTTTAACACTGAAGCTTTCTTT.

This clone has just a few counts. The chain joins TRBV18 to TRBJ2-4, with D uncertain. Germline CDR1 and CDR2: KGHSH and LQKENI. V was shortened by 1 base and J by 4 bases, with 8 bases between the two germline ends. The CDR3 spans 14 residues. The CDR3 loop reads CASSPQAGKNIQYF. CDR3 bases: TGTGCCAGCTCACCACAGGCAGGAAAAAACATTCAGTACTTC.

Worth noting for this clone: One end of the junction varies from germline; a read error may be responsible. The chain links TRBV25-1 to TRBJ1-5; no clear D. Looked up from germline, CDR1 is MGHDK and CDR2 is SYGVNS. The length of the CDR3 is 13 residues. The CDR3 sequence is CAGSGDSNQPQHF. DNA for the CDR3: TGTGCCGGCAGCGGGGATAGCAATCAGCCCCAGCATTTT.

This clone was seen a few times. As DNA, the CDR3 is TGCGCCAGCAGCTTGCTCGGAACAGGGGATAAAGAGACCCAGTACTTC. Translating gives CASSLLGTGDKETQYF. V and J are TRBV5-1 and TRBJ2-5; TRBD1 agrees at 7 bases. Germline assignment: CDR1 SGHRS and CDR2 YFSETQ. The CDR3 has 16 residues. Losses at the gene ends were 1 base for V and 3 bases for J; bases not matched to a gene: 9. Looking up the rest from reference TRBV5-1 and TRBJ2-5 gives the full variable domain: KAGVTQTPRYLIKTRGQQVTLSCSPISGHRSVSWYQQTPGQGLQFLFEYFSETQRNKGNFPGRFSGRQFSNSRSEMNVSTLELGDSALYLCASSLLGTGDKETQYFGPGTRLLVL.

This clone was seen a few times. The chain links TRBV20-1 to TRBJ1-1; D gene ambiguous. Germline V CDR1 and CDR2: DFQATT, SNEGSKA (reference sequence). This CDR3 is built from 10 residues. In DNA form, the CDR3 reads TGCAGCCCGTGGGCCGTTGAAGCTTTCTTT. Translating gives CSPWAVEAFF.

The chain joins TRBV5-1 to TRBJ2-3, with a tentative D call TRBD2 (7 bases). CDR1 and CDR2 from the germline V gene are SGHRS and YFSETQ. The CDR3 runs 17 residues. V was clipped by 1 base and J by 3 bases, with 18 bases between them. The CDR3: CASSLFTAGAGTDTQYF. CDR3 DNA: TGCGCCAGCAGCTTGTTTACCGCGGGGGCGGGGACAGATACGCAGTATTTT.

V and J are TRBV27 and TRBJ2-1; maybe TRBD2 (5 bases). Germline values: CDR1 MNHEY, CDR2 SMNVEV (reference sequence). Trimming took off 3 bases at V and 6 bases at J, with 9 bases between the two ends. This CDR3 comprises 13 residues. CDR3 nucleotide sequence: TGTGCCAGCAGTTTCGCTAGCCTCAATGAGCAGTTCTTC. Its protein is CASSFASLNEQFF.

This sequence joins TRBV6-5 and TRBJ1-1; D gene uncertain. CDR1 is MNHEY, CDR2 SVGAGI, per germline. CDR3 length equals 12 residues. With 7 bases removed from V and 1 base from J, the gap between germline ends came to 7 bases. Here the CDR3 reads CASKPRNTEAFF. The CDR3 DNA reads as TGTGCCAGCAAACCCAGGAACACTGAAGCTTTCTTT.

This chain uses TRBV30 with TRBJ2-1; 9 nucleotides line up with TRBD2. Germline assignment: CDR1 GTSNPN and CDR2 SVGIG (reference sequence). There are 15 residues in the CDR3. After removal of 2 bases from V and 2 bases from J, the junction contained 4 bases not matched to a gene. The CDR3 sequence is CAWSSRGGAYNEQFF. Here the CDR3 DNA reads TGTGCCTGGAGTTCCCGCGGGGGGGCCTACAATGAGCAGTTCTTC.

This sequence joins TRBV25-1 and TRBJ2-1, with TRBD2 identical over 16 bases. The CDR3 is 16 amino acids. The J segment lost 7 bases and the V segment lost 4 bases, leaving 4 bases of the junction unmatched. Looked up from germline, CDR1 is MGHDK and CDR2 is SYGVNS. The CDR3 sequence: CASSAPGLAGGNEQFF. CDR3 in DNA: TGTGCCAGCAGTGCCCCGGGACTAGCGGGGGGGAATGAGCAGTTCTTC.

The chain links TRBV5-1 to TRBJ1-2; possibly TRBD1 for D (6 bases). The CDR3 totals 14 residues. With 0 bases removed from V and 6 bases from J, the gap between germline ends came to 12 bases. The germline gives CDR1 SGHRS, CDR2 YFSETQ. The CDR3 sequence: CASSLGTQGDGYTF. The CDR3 DNA reads TGCGCCAGCAGCTTGGGGACACAGGGCGATGGCTACACCTTC.

The V call is TRBV6-1, the J call TRBJ1-4; D might be TRBD1 (5 bases). Trimming removed 11 bases at V and 6 bases at J, with 16 bases between. CDR3 size: 13 residues. The germline gives CDR1 MNHNS, CDR2 SASEGT. The DNA for the CDR3 is TGTGCCCTGCGGAGGGCGGGGGATGAAAAACTGTTTTTT. It is translated as CALRRAGDEKLFF.

V gene TRBV5-4 combines with J gene TRBJ1-1, with D maybe TRBD1 (6 bases). Germline assignment: CDR1 SGHNT and CDR2 YYREEE (reference sequence). Between the trimmed V and J ends, which lost 3 bases and 4 bases, there was a span of 13 bases. The CDR3 has 14 amino acids. The CDR3 bases are TGTGCCAGCAGCTCGGGAACAGGGACCACTGAAGCTTTCTTT. This translates into CASSSGTGTTEAFF.

The chain employs TRBV19 and TRBJ2-3, with D unclear. Trimming left V 1 base short and J 4 bases short, with 3 bases between. CDR1 LNHDA and CDR2 SQIVND come from the germline V gene (reference sequence). This CDR3 has 12 amino acids. The CDR3, as DNA: TGTGCCAGTAGTATAGCATCAGATACGCAGTATTTT. Translating gives CASSIASDTQYF.

This rearrangement joins TRBV19 to TRBJ1-2, with 7 nucleotides matching TRBD1. Per the germline V gene, CDR1 is LNHDA and CDR2 is SQIVND (reference sequence). V trimming: 3 bases; J trimming: 0 bases; junction bases outside the gene matches: 1. This CDR3 has 14 amino acids. CDR3 sequence: CASSMTGTNYGYTF. The DNA of the CDR3 is TGTGCCAGTAGTATGACAGGGACTAACTATGGCTACACCTTC.

V is TRBV27 and J is TRBJ1-1; TRBD1 matches 7 bases. The germline V gene has CDR1 MNHEY and CDR2 SMNVEV (reference sequence). V shed 5 bases and J 1 base; nucleotides not matched to a gene: 7. The CDR3 has 15 residues. DNA of the CDR3: TGTGCCAGCAGTCCACTACAGGGGACGAACACTGAAGCTTTCTTT. It codes for CASSPLQGTNTEAFF.

This clone was recorded a few times. The V gene is TRBV29-1, the J gene TRBJ1-2; a possible D gene is TRBD1 (6 bases). CDR1 and CDR2 from the germline V gene are SQVTM and ANQGSEA. The CDR3 runs 12 residues. The V end lost 6 bases, the J end lost 4 bases, and 12 bases lay between the germline ends. For the CDR3, the DNA is TGCAGCGTAGAGACAGGAGGCTATGGCTACACCTTC. Its translation is CSVETGGYGYTF.

The chain recombines TRBV7-8 with TRBJ1-2; D perhaps matches TRBD1 (5 bases). This CDR3 comprises 14 residues. With 1 base removed from V and 5 bases from J, the gap between germline ends came to 11 bases. Germline CDR1 is SGHVS and CDR2 is FQNEAQ. The CDR3 region has the DNA TGTGCCAGCAGCTTAGGCGGGGCCGGGTATGGCTACACCTTC. Protein product: CASSLGGAGYGYTF.

The V and J genes are TRBV4-1 and TRBJ2-7; TRBD1 matches at 9 bases. The junction had 4 bases not matched to a gene; V was cut back by 4 bases and J by 6 bases. The germline gives CDR1 MGHRA, CDR2 YSYEKL. The CDR3 length is 13 residues. As DNA, the CDR3 is TGCGCCAGCAGCCGCTGGACAGGGGTCGAGCAGTACTTC. Its protein is CASSRWTGVEQYF.